A single sample is the source of the 18 T cell receptor beta chains below, sequenced in a study of CD8+CD57+ T cells in acquired aplastic anemia. Patients included in sequencing had previously demonstrated CD8+CD57+ cell expansion by flow cytometry. According to the study, genomic DNA was the template for TCR beta VDJ and CDR3 profiling. TCRdb re-called the reads with MiXCR, one entry per CDR3 protein. This sample yields approximately 180,000 distinct CDR3 sequences, of which around 63% are seen a single time; about 39% belongs to the top ten. Sample: sorted CD4+, CD8+, or CD8+CD57+ T cells (not recorded which) from PBMCs. These receptor sequences come from a human donor with aplastic anemia.

This clonotype showed up many times. The rearrangement uses TRBV4-2 and TRBJ2-7; possible D gene TRBD1, 6 bases. V lost 4 bases to trimming and J lost 4 bases, with 14 bases between them. There are 14 residues in the CDR3. Per germline, CDR1 LGHNA and CDR2 YNFKEQ. The CDR3 nucleotides read TGTGCCAGCAGCCCCTCAGGGGTTGTATACGAGCAGTACTTC. Encoded protein: CASSPSGVVYEQYF.

This clonotype was counted ten times or more. V is TRBV12-3 or TRBV12-4 and J is TRBJ2-5; 7 bases are a match to TRBD1. The CDR3 has 15 residues. V trimming: 4 bases; J trimming: 4 bases; junction bases outside the gene matches: 9. The CDR3 sequence: CASSSARDSLETQYF. CDR3 sequence (DNA): TGTGCCAGCAGTTCTGCCCGGGACAGCCTAGAGACCCAGTACTTC.

The gene calls are TRBV19 and TRBJ1-5; weak D call: TRBD1 (6 bases). Trimming shortened V by 4 bases and J by 0 bases, and 10 bases separated the two germline ends. This CDR3 region has 15 residues. Germline values: CDR1 LNHDA, CDR2 SQIVND (reference sequence). The DNA of the CDR3 is TGTGCCAGTAGTACCACAGGGTATAGCAATCAGCCCCAGCATTTT. Translating gives CASSTTGYSNQPQHF.

There are a few counts of this clonotype. The genes are TRBV19 and TRBJ2-1; 9 bases match TRBD1. This CDR3 is 15 amino acids long. Germline V gene lookup returns CDR1 LNHDA and CDR2 SQIVND (reference sequence). The trim removed 3 bases at V and 4 bases at J, leaving 4 bases unmatched. In nucleotides, the CDR3 is TGTGCCAGTAGTATCGGACAGGGGATATACAATGAGCAGTTCTTC. It translates to CASSIGQGIYNEQFF.

In the case of this clonotype: Mismatch with germline at one junction end may stem from a read error. The chain joins TRBV29-1 to TRBJ1-3, with no clear D. The length of the CDR3 is 12 residues. Germline V gene data show CDR1 as SQVTM and CDR2 as ANQGSEA. The CDR3 region is CSAPLSGNTMYF. CDR3 DNA sequence: TGCAGCGCTCCTTTGTCCGGAAACACCATGTATTTT.

The V gene is TRBV2, the J gene TRBJ1-6, with D possibly matching TRBD1 (5 bases). Germline V gives CDR1 SNHLY, CDR2 FYNNEI. Trimming left V 6 bases short and J 0 bases short, with 12 bases between. This CDR3 contains 16 residues. CDR3 loop: CASRGGESSYNSPLHF. In DNA, the CDR3 is TGTGCCAGCAGGGGGGGAGAAAGCTCCTATAATTCACCCCTCCACTTT.

This chain links TRBV10-3 with TRBJ2-1; TRBD1 aligns across 8 bases. Germline V gene sequence: CDR1 ENHRY, CDR2 SYGVKD. The CDR3 consists of 14 residues. The trim removed 0 bases at V and 5 bases at J, leaving 0 bases unmatched. The CDR3 DNA is TGTGCCATCAGTGAGTCGGACAGGGACAATGAGCAGTTCTTC. Its translation: CAISESDRDNEQFF.

V gene TRBV5-4 combines with J gene TRBJ2-5; D possibly corresponds to TRBD1 (6 bases). The germline V gene has CDR1 SGHNT and CDR2 YYREEE (reference sequence). This CDR3 spans 14 amino acids. V was cut by 1 base and J by 4 bases, with 11 bases left in between. CDR3 loop: CASSLRGGRETQYF. CDR3 in DNA: TGTGCCAGCAGCTTGCGAGGGGGTCGAGAGACCCAGTACTTC.

The chain is built from TRBV6-1 and TRBJ1-6, with D maybe TRBD1 (6 bases). The CDR3 is 13 residues long. V was trimmed by 2 bases and J by 9 bases, leaving 8 bases between them. Germline V gene lookup returns CDR1 MNHNS and CDR2 SASEGT. CDR3 sequence (DNA): TGTGCCAGCAGTGAACAGGGGAGTTCACCCCTCCACTTT. The encoded protein is CASSEQGSSPLHF.

This clonotype showed up many times. V and J are TRBV5-4 and TRBJ2-3, with a weak D call TRBD1 (6 bases). CDR3 length: 15 residues. The germline gives CDR1 SGHNT, CDR2 YYREEE (reference sequence). V lost 0 bases, J lost 3 bases, and 11 bases lay in between. The CDR3 region is CASSLVAGETDTQYF. For the CDR3, the DNA is TGTGCCAGCAGCTTGGTGGCAGGGGAGACAGATACGCAGTATTTT.

This chain links TRBV5-1 with TRBJ2-1, with a possible D match to TRBD2 (6 bases). This CDR3 has 18 amino acids. The germline V gene encodes CDR1 SGHRS and CDR2 YFSETQ. The V gene lost 0 bases and the J gene lost 1 base, with 17 bases spanning the gap. In DNA, the CDR3 is TGCGCCAGCAGCTTGGGCGGTGATTCCGGGGGTTCCTACAATGAGCAGTTCTTC. Protein sequence: CASSLGGDSGGSYNEQFF.

V and J are TRBV12-3 or TRBV12-4 and TRBJ1-1; D not resolved. Trimming cost V 6 bases and J 5 bases, with 16 bases left between them. CDR3 size: 14 residues. The DNA of the CDR3 is TGTGCCAGCAGGTTGGGTCGGGTTGAGACTGAAGCTTTCTTT. Translation gives CASRLGRVETEAFF.

This rearrangement joins TRBV19 to TRBJ2-7, with TRBD1 matching 10 bases. From germline, CDR1 is LNHDA and CDR2 SQIVND (reference sequence). V trimming: 2 bases; J trimming: 7 bases; junction bases outside the gene matches: 8. The CDR3 loop spans 15 amino acids. CDR3 region: CASSIRTGGPGEQYF. The DNA for the CDR3 is TGTGCCAGTAGTATACGGACAGGGGGGCCCGGGGAGCAGTACTTC.

J is TRBJ2-3 and V is TRBV28, with D perhaps TRBD2 (6 bases). Trimming removed 3 bases at V and 0 bases at J, with 13 bases between. Per the germline V gene, CDR1 is MDHEN and CDR2 is SYDVKM. CDR3 size: 16 residues. The CDR3 nucleotides are TGTGCCAGCAGTTTGTTGGCGGGGAGAAGCACAGATACGCAGTATTTT. This gives the protein CASSLLAGRSTDTQYF.

J is TRBJ2-3 and V is TRBV24-1; 10 bases are shared with TRBD1. Per germline, CDR1 KGHDR and CDR2 SFDVKD. The trim removed 3 bases at V and 3 bases at J, leaving 5 bases unmatched. CDR3 length equals 16 residues. This CDR3 is CATSDVTGGATDTQYF. The CDR3 DNA follows: TGTGCCACCAGTGATGTGACAGGGGGCGCGACAGATACGCAGTATTTT.

Notes on this clonotype: A read error may explain this, as a much larger clone is one base away. The chain carries TRBV9 and TRBJ2-3; 16 bases line up with TRBD2. After removal of 1 base from V and 5 bases from J, the junction contained 10 bases not matched to a gene. Germline V gives CDR1 SGDLS, CDR2 YYNGEE. The CDR3 is made up of 19 amino acids. The CDR3 nucleotides read TGTGCCAGCAGCGTAAAAGGGACTAGCGGGGGGGTTGTCATAGATACGCAGTATTTT. The encoded protein is CASSVKGTSGGVVIDTQYF.

This clonotype was counted ten times or more. The CDR3: CASSLNTEAFF. In DNA form, the CDR3 reads TGTGCCAGCAGTTTAAACACTGAAGCTTTCTTT. The gene calls are TRBV7-9 and TRBJ1-1; no firm D call. CDR1 is SEHNR and CDR2 is FQNEAQ in the germline V gene (reference sequence). Trimming stripped 6 bases from V and 2 bases from J, with 4 bases between. There are 11 residues in the CDR3.

This sequence joins TRBV7-9 and TRBJ2-5; weak D call: TRBD1 (6 bases). CDR3 size: 14 residues. The germline V and J ends were trimmed by 5 bases and 3 bases, with 13 bases remaining between them. In germline, CDR1 is SEHNR, CDR2 FQNEAQ (reference sequence). Here the CDR3 reads CASSPTGPEETQYF. The DNA for the CDR3 is TGTGCCAGCAGCCCCACAGGGCCGGAAGAGACCCAGTACTTC. Full variable domain (missing parts from reference TRBV7-9 and TRBJ2-5): DTGVSQNPRHKITKRGQNVTFRCDPISEHNRLYWYRQTLGQGPEFLTYFQNEAQLEKSRLLSDRFSAERPKGSFSTLEIQRTEQGDSAMYLCASSPTGPEETQYFGPGTRLLVL.